A single sample is the source of the 9 T cell receptor beta chains below, sequenced in a study of cytomegalovirus exposure and HLA in healthy donors. Both 60 Vbeta primers and 13 Jbeta primers went into the PCR. The method was immunoSEQ multiplex PCR; TCRdb's version includes in-frame clones alone and lacks a portion of them. Of 100,000 or so clones detected, around 85% appear once; the ten largest clones hold 6.9%. Sequencing input: PBMCs. The receptors derive from a man aged 30-40 years in good health and CMV-seropositive.

CDR3 sequence: CASSQDSAGRYGYTF. For the CDR3, the DNA is TGTGCCAGCAGCCAAGATTCCGCGGGACGCTATGGCTACACCTTC. The chain carries TRBV14 and TRBJ1-2; a weak D match, TRBD1 (5 bases). This CDR3 comprises 15 residues. CDR1 SGHDN and CDR2 FVKESK come from the germline V gene. V lost 0 bases to trimming and J lost 4 bases, with 12 bases between them.

The rearrangement joins TRBV7-2 to TRBJ1-5; TRBD1 might be the D (6 bases). The CDR3 contains 15 residues. V was pared by 5 bases and J by 5 bases, with 16 bases between. Germline CDR1 SGHTA, CDR2 FQGNSA. Here the CDR3 reads CASSGHQGTDQPQHF. The DNA of the CDR3 is TGTGCCAGCAGCGGACATCAGGGGACGGATCAGCCCCAGCATTTT.

This rearrangement joins TRBV29-1 to TRBJ2-1; 8 bases map to TRBD2. This CDR3 contains 13 residues. Germline V gene data show CDR1 as SQVTM and CDR2 as ANQGSEA. V was pared by 7 bases and J by 5 bases, with 7 bases of the junction left unmatched. CDR3 coding DNA: TGCAGCGCTCCCGGGGGGGCGGACAATGAGCAGTTCTTC. This codes for CSAPGGADNEQFF.

J is TRBJ2-7 and V is TRBV7-9; TRBD2 agrees at 8 bases. This CDR3 is built from 14 residues. Per germline, CDR1 SEHNR and CDR2 FQNEAQ (reference sequence). V shed 5 bases, J shed 2 bases, and the junction held 5 bases outside the gene matches. The CDR3 nucleotides are TGTGCCAGCAGCGCCGGGGGGGGACCCTACGAGCAGTACTTC. Its translation is CASSAGGGPYEQYF. Full variable domain (remainder filled in from reference TRBV7-9 and TRBJ2-7): DTGVSQNPRHKITKRGQNVTFRCDPISEHNRLYWYRQTLGQGPEFLTYFQNEAQLEKSRLLSDRFSAERPKGSFSTLEIQRTEQGDSAMYLCASSAGGGPYEQYFGPGTRLTVT.

This clone is a singleton in its sample. V usage is TRBV7-2 and J usage is TRBJ2-6; D is undetermined. The CDR3 runs to 14 residues. V was clipped by 3 bases and J by 1 base, with 4 bases between them. Germline V gene sequence: CDR1 SGHTA, CDR2 FQGNSA. The CDR3 bases are TGTGCCAGCAGCTTCGCGTCTGGGGCCAACGTCCTGACTTTC. Its translation is CASSFASGANVLTF.

V is TRBV4-2 and J is TRBJ2-2, with D possibly TRBD2 on 6 matching bases. CDR1 and CDR2 from the germline V gene are LGHNA and YNFKEQ. With 0 bases removed from V and 6 bases from J, the gap between germline ends came to 17 bases. The CDR3 has 17 residues. The CDR3 spells CASSQDKQGGRAGELFF. The CDR3 bases are TGTGCCAGCAGCCAAGATAAGCAGGGAGGAAGGGCCGGGGAGCTGTTTTTT.

This rearrangement joins TRBV21-1 to TRBJ2-2; the table's D call, TRBD1, was not checked against the DNA. TRBV21-1 corresponds to a pseudogene. CDR3 length equals 15 residues. CDR3 in DNA: TGTGCCAGCAGCCCACGGACAGAGAACACCGGGGAGCTGTTTTTT. The encoded protein is CASSPRTENTGELFF.

The V and J genes are TRBV7-8 and TRBJ1-5, with D tentatively TRBD1 (5 bases). CDR1 is SGHVS and CDR2 is FQNEAQ in the germline V gene. This CDR3 is 13 amino acids long. V lost 7 bases and J 4 bases, leaving 11 bases between the germline ends. The CDR3 coding sequence is TGTGCCAGCACGCAGGGTGGGAATCAGCCCCAGCATTTT. It is translated as CASTQGGNQPQHF.

The chain is built from TRBV2 and TRBJ1-2; TRBD1 agrees at 8 bases. The CDR3 runs to 13 residues. CDR1 is SNHLY and CDR2 is FYNNEI in the germline V gene. Trimming cost V 5 bases and J 10 bases; bases outside gene matches: 9. CDR3 DNA: TGTGCCAGCAGTCCAACCCCGGACAGGGACTACACCTTC. Amino acid sequence: CASSPTPDRDYTF.